The rows below give T cell receptor beta chains drawn from one sample of a study of blood T cell repertoires in COVID-19. Only in-frame clones appear in the TCRdb table, and some are missing; sequencing was by immunoSEQ multiplex PCR. Of about 370,000 clones listed, about 89% are singletons. The material sequenced was peripheral blood. All receptors derive from a woman aged 25 to 39 with COVID-19, enrolled during active disease. Each CDR3 is given with its conserved first and last residue. A D gene is named only where the DNA matches it firmly. For some rows the clone size is stated as once, few or many, or as a class when expanded; others skip it.

D	size	V	J	CDR3	DNA
TRBD2	-	TRBV18	TRBJ2-1	CASSLSSGSNEQFF	TGTGCCAGCTCACTATCTAGCGGGAGCAATGAGCAGTTCTTC
TRBD1	-	TRBV18	TRBJ1-1	CASSPGDSWSEAFF	TGTGCCAGCTCACCGGGGGACAGTTGGTCTGAAGCTTTCTTT
-	-	TRBV5-5	TRBJ2-7	CASSWERAREQYF	TGTGCCAGCAGCTGGGAGAGGGCGCGCGAGCAGTACTTC
-	few	TRBV6-2/TRBV6-3	TRBJ1-5	CASSLAGSNQPQHF	TGTGCCAGCAGCCTGGCGGGGAGTAATCAGCCCCAGCATTTT
-	-	TRBV9	TRBJ2-2	CASSVQPPPGTGELFF	TGTGCCAGCAGCGTTCAACCGCCACCGGGCACCGGGGAGCTGTTTTTT
-	-	TRBV5-1	TRBJ2-7	CASSRDNSYEQYF	TGCGCCAGCAGCAGAGACAACTCCTACGAGCAGTACTTC
TRBD1	few	TRBV6-5	TRBJ1-5	CASTRASGGGQPQHF	TGTGCCAGTACTAGAGCTTCAGGGGGTGGTCAGCCCCAGCATTTT
TRBD2	-	TRBV6-4	TRBJ2-2	CASSETGLAGANTGELFF	TGTGCCAGCAGTGAGACGGGACTAGCGGGAGCGAACACCGGGGAGCTGTTTTTT
TRBD1	-	TRBV10-3	TRBJ2-1	CAASTGGREQFF	TGTGCCGCCAGTACAGGGGGCCGTGAGCAGTTCTTC
TRBD1	-	TRBV27	TRBJ2-5	CASRTGEETQYF	TGTGCCAGCCGAACAGGGGAAGAGACCCAGTACTTC
-	-	TRBV6-5	TRBJ2-7	CASSPQSSYEQYF	TGTGCCAGCAGTCCCCAGTCCTCCTACGAGCAGTACTTC
TRBD1	-	TRBV5-1	TRBJ2-7	CASSNGQGAYEQYF	TGCGCCAGCAGCAATGGACAGGGGGCCTACGAGCAGTACTTC
TRBD1	once	TRBV5-1	TRBJ2-7	CASTRTGGGLYEQYF	TGCGCCAGCACTCGGACAGGGGGCGGACTCTACGAGCAGTACTTC
TRBD2	once	TRBV3-1/TRBV3-2	TRBJ2-7	CASSPLGLAETQYF	TGTGCCAGCAGCCCCCTCGGACTAGCGGAGACACAGTACTTC
-	-	TRBV29-1	TRBJ2-7	CSVDSRPSSYEQYF	TGCAGCGTTGACTCCAGGCCGAGCTCCTACGAGCAGTACTTC
TRBD2	-	TRBV27	TRBJ2-3	CASSFSPGLQDTQYF	TGTGCCAGCAGTTTTTCCCCGGGACTACAAGATACGCAGTATTTT
TRBD2	-	TRBV28	TRBJ2-1	CASSGPGLAGVAEQFF	TGTGCCAGCAGTGGACCGGGACTAGCGGGAGTGGCTGAGCAGTTCTTC
-	-	TRBV4-2	TRBJ2-5	CASSGGMGGLRQETQYF	TGTGCCAGCAGCGGAGGGATGGGGGGGCTCCGCCAAGAGACCCAGTACTTC
TRBD1	-	TRBV10-2	TRBJ2-1	CASRGTGSWNEQFF	TGCGCCAGCAGAGGGACAGGGTCGTGGAATGAGCAGTTCTTC
-	-	TRBV28	TRBJ2-7	CASSLWAQGLGAYEQYF	TGTGCCAGCAGTTTATGGGCGCAGGGGCTGGGGGCCTACGAGCAGTACTTC
TRBD2	-	TRBV5-1	TRBJ2-7	CASSLELAGYEQYF	TGCGCCAGCAGCTTGGAACTAGCGGGGTACGAGCAGTACTTC
TRBD1	-	TRBV18	TRBJ2-7	CASSPGTGSGYEQYF	TGTGCCAGCTCACCTGGGACAGGGAGTGGTTACGAGCAGTACTTC
TRBD2	once	TRBV7-8	TRBJ2-7	CASSLNSGFEQYF	TGTGCCAGCAGCTTGAATAGCGGGTTCGAGCAGTACTTC
-	-	TRBV6-5	TRBJ1-5	CASSLDRNQPQHF	TGTGCCAGCAGTTTGGACAGAAATCAGCCCCAGCATTTT
-	-	TRBV30	TRBJ1-1	CAWSSQLNTEAFF	TGTGCCTGGAGTTCACAGCTGAACACTGAAGCTTTCTTT
-	-	TRBV19	TRBJ2-7	CASSISGAPQEQYF	TGTGCCAGTAGTATATCAGGGGCCCCTCAGGAGCAGTACTTC
TRBD1	-	TRBV7-3	TRBJ2-1	CASSSRTGDPEQFF	TGTGCCAGCAGCTCAAGGACAGGGGACCCTGAGCAGTTCTTC
-	-	TRBV21-1	TRBJ2-7	CASSKDPAGGEQYF	TGTGCCAGCAGCAAAGACCCAGCGGGAGGCGAGCAGTACTTC
-	-	TRBV24-1	TRBJ1-2	CATSPQVGRGYTF	TGTGCCACCAGCCCCCAAGTTGGCCGTGGCTACACCTTC
-	-	TRBV2	TRBJ2-1	CASSDSAYNEQFF	TGTGCCAGCAGTGATTCAGCCTACAATGAGCAGTTCTTC
TRBD1	few	TRBV15	TRBJ1-5	CATSKPGQGAHSNQPQHF	TGTGCCACCAGCAAACCGGGACAGGGGGCTCATAGCAATCAGCCCCAGCATTTT
TRBD2	-	TRBV5-4	TRBJ2-3	CASSLVASGSSDTQYF	TGTGCCAGCAGCTTGGTGGCTAGCGGGAGTTCAGATACGCAGTATTTT
-	-	TRBV6-2/TRBV6-3	TRBJ2-1	CASRPPSASPRGGEQFF	TGTGCCAGCAGGCCTCCTTCCGCTAGCCCCCGGGGTGGTGAGCAGTTCTTC